This TCR beta chain was identified in a study of T cell clonotyping in hematopoietic cell transplantation. Findings and limits, study-wide: At the given depth, recipient repertoires were over 97% de novo clonotypes. Pathologically expanded recipient clonotypes increased progressively from day 30 to day 180 as diversity fell.

On this clone itself: Its matching antigen is unknown.

Noted time point: recipient sample about 28 days before transplant, after cytoreduction. Produced via immunoSEQ multiplex PCR; TCRdb's table is partial and in-frame only. Here the sample spans more than 25,000 clones, roughly 80% being singletons. The CDR3 totals 15 residues. Trimming removed 1 base from V and 4 bases from J, with 12 bases in between. Germline loops: CDR1 SGHRS, CDR2 YFSETQ. The chain recombines TRBV5-1 with TRBJ2-1, with TRBD2 as a possible D gene (6 bases). The specimen comprised peripheral blood mononuclear cells, sampled before stem cell transplant. This clonotype was obtained from a woman aged 30 to 39 with chronic myeloid leukemia. Some clones in this sample may be carry-over from other donors' samples. The CDR3, as DNA: TGCGCCAGCAGCTTGCGACTAGTTTCTTACAATGAGCAGTTCTTC. It translates to CASSLRLVSYNEQFF.